This entry lists 16 T cell receptor beta chains sequenced from one sample in a study of T cell changes during pregnancy in multiple sclerosis. Clones were sequenced by immunoSEQ multiplex PCR, and TCRdb holds only the in-frame ones, with some missing. The table includes 65,000 to 90,000 clones, roughly 92% detected once. The starting material was peripheral blood, obtained in the second trimester of pregnancy. These receptors all come from a female donor with multiple sclerosis, enrolled in a pregnancy study.

The rearrangement joins TRBV7-9 to TRBJ2-2; D is uncertain. V was cut by 1 base and J by 6 bases, with 9 bases left in between. The CDR3 sequence is 14 residues long. Germline V gene data show CDR1 as SEHNR and CDR2 as FQNEAQ (reference sequence). The CDR3 loop is CASSLGVRSGELFF. CDR3 coding DNA: TGTGCCAGCAGCTTAGGGGTCAGGTCCGGGGAGCTGTTTTTT.

This clone appeared once. The gene calls are TRBV6-1 and TRBJ2-7; no clear D gene. This CDR3 is built from 10 residues. V gave up 9 bases and J gave up 3 bases, with 6 bases separating them. Germline V gives CDR1 MNHNS, CDR2 SASEGT. In nucleotides, the CDR3 is TGTGCCAGTGTCGGCTACGAGCAGTACTTC. It yields the protein CASVGYEQYF.

The chain carries TRBV30 and TRBJ1-2; the D is unclear. CDR3 length: 15 residues. Germline loops: CDR1 GTSNPN, CDR2 SVGIG (reference sequence). Trimming stripped 1 base from V and 9 bases from J, with 21 bases between. The CDR3 protein is CAWSDLAKERTRYTF. CDR3 bases: TGTGCCTGGAGTGATCTAGCCAAGGAGAGGACTCGCTACACCTTC.

V is TRBV27 and J is TRBJ1-4, with 7 bases lining up with TRBD1. Germline CDR1 and CDR2: MNHEY and SMNVEV (reference sequence). This CDR3 comprises 14 residues. With V trimmed by 4 bases and J by 8 bases, 7 bases remained unmatched. CDR3 bases: TGTGCCAGCAGTTACGGACAGGTCCAGGAAAAACTGTTTTTT. It yields the protein CASSYGQVQEKLFF. Full variable domain (missing parts from reference TRBV27 and TRBJ1-4): EAQVTQNPRYLITVTGKKLTVTCSQNMNHEYMSWYRQDPGLGLRQIYYSMNVEVTDKGDVPEGYKVSRKEKRNFPLILESPSPNQTSLYFCASSYGQVQEKLFFGSGTQLSVL.

As regards this clone: Other DNA sequences within the sample encode an identical CDR3. This chain links TRBV9 with TRBJ1-3; possibly TRBD1 for D (6 bases). CDR3 length equals 14 residues. Trimming took off 1 base at V and 4 bases at J, with 9 bases between the two ends. Germline V gives CDR1 SGDLS, CDR2 YYNGEE. CDR3 in DNA: TGTGCCAGCAGCGTAAGGGGGTTAGGAAACACCATATATTTT. Its translation is CASSVRGLGNTIYF.

This chain links TRBV28 with TRBJ2-3; tentatively, D is TRBD2 (5 bases). The V end lost 6 bases, the J end lost 3 bases, and 16 bases lay between the germline ends. Germline-derived CDR1 and CDR2 are MDHEN and SYDVKM. There are 15 residues in the CDR3. The CDR3 is CASSLVPRDTDTQYF. CDR3 DNA sequence: TGTGCCAGCAGCCTCGTTCCGAGGGATACAGATACGCAGTATTTT.

J is TRBJ2-1 and V is TRBV7-8, with TRBD1 matching over 11 bases. CDR3 length: 13 residues. CDR1 and CDR2 from the germline V gene are SGHVS and FQNEAQ. The V gene end was trimmed by 4 bases and the J gene end by 16 bases; junction bases not matched to a gene: 9. CDR3 DNA: TGTGCCAGCAGCTCAAGAACCGGGACAGGGGGTTTCTTC. It is translated as CASSSRTGTGGFF. Based on the CDR3 plus reference TRBV7-8 and TRBJ2-1, the full variable domain is GAGVSQSPRYKVAKRGQDVALRCDPISGHVSLFWYQQALGQGPEFLTYFQNEAQLDKSGLPSDRFFAERPEGSVSTLKIQRTQQEDSAVYLCASSSRTGTGGFFGPGTRLTVL.

V usage is TRBV19 and J usage is TRBJ2-7, with D possibly being TRBD2 (6 bases). The V gene's germline CDR1 is LNHDA and CDR2 SQIVND (reference sequence). V lost 7 bases, J lost 4 bases, and 14 bases lay in between. The CDR3 sequence is 13 residues long. CDR3 bases: TGTGCCAGTACCCGGGGGACGGGGTACGAGCAGTACTTC. It is translated as CASTRGTGYEQYF.

The genes are TRBV29-1 and TRBJ2-3, with 12 bases that match TRBD2. This CDR3 is built from 16 residues. J was trimmed by 2 bases and V by 6 bases; bases with no gene match: 9. CDR1 SQVTM and CDR2 ANQGSEA come from the germline V gene. The CDR3 loop reads CSVATRLAGDTDTQYF. The CDR3 DNA is TGCAGCGTCGCCACCAGACTAGCGGGAGACACAGATACGCAGTATTTT.

The chain recombines TRBV15 with TRBJ1-4; TRBD1 matches 8 bases. Germline CDR1 reads LNHNV; CDR2 reads YYDKDF (reference sequence). The CDR3 is 16 residues long. V lost 0 bases and J lost 6; bases outside the gene matches: 6. CDR3 region: CATSRDSGTGDEKLFF. As DNA, the CDR3 is TGTGCCACCAGCAGAGATTCCGGGACAGGCGATGAAAAACTGTTTTTT.

The chain carries TRBV28 and TRBJ2-1; the D is unclear. The CDR3 is 14 residues long. Germline CDR1 reads MDHEN; CDR2 reads SYDVKM. Deletions cut 7 bases from V and 3 bases from J, with 13 bases between. This chain's CDR3 is CASNTGSYYNEQFF. The CDR3 DNA reads TGTGCCAGCAATACCGGGTCCTACTACAATGAGCAGTTCTTC.

V gene TRBV7-6 combines with J gene TRBJ2-5; possible D gene TRBD1, 6 bases. The CDR3 is 16 residues long. CDR1 SGHVS and CDR2 FNYEAQ come from the germline V gene. V lost 4 bases and J 6 bases, leaving 21 bases between the germline ends. CDR3 sequence (DNA): TGTGCCAGCAGCTGCTCCCCCGGGACAATAGTGAAGACCCAGTACTTC. Translated: CASSCSPGTIVKTQYF.

The chain carries TRBV5-1 and TRBJ2-3, with TRBD2 matching over 11 bases. The J segment lost 2 bases and the V segment lost 4 bases, leaving 6 bases of the junction unmatched. The length of the CDR3 is 16 residues. From germline, CDR1 is SGHRS and CDR2 YFSETQ. The CDR3 DNA is TGCGCCAGCAGCCAGACTAGCGGGATTGTCACAGATACGCAGTATTTT. Translating it yields CASSQTSGIVTDTQYF.

This chain links TRBV7-3 with TRBJ2-1; D may be TRBD2 (5 bases). The length of the CDR3 is 15 residues. V dropped 3 bases and J dropped 3 bases, with 12 bases sitting between them. Germline assignment: CDR1 SGHTA and CDR2 FQGTGA. The CDR3 DNA sequence: TGTGCCAGCAGCTTGAACGGGAACTTCTACAATGAGCAGTTCTTC. Its translation is CASSLNGNFYNEQFF.

This sequence joins TRBV27 and TRBJ1-6; 9 bases align to TRBD1. The germline gives CDR1 MNHEY, CDR2 SMNVEV (reference sequence). J was trimmed by 6 bases and V by 4 bases; bases with no gene match: 1. The CDR3 length is 14 residues. The chain's CDR3 is CASSWGQGNSPLHF. In DNA form, the CDR3 reads TGTGCCAGCAGTTGGGGACAGGGTAATTCACCCCTCCACTTT.

The chain uses TRBV5-8 and TRBJ1-5; 7 nucleotides match TRBD1. With V trimmed by 4 bases and J by 0 bases, 10 bases remained unmatched. The CDR3 consists of 17 residues. CDR1 is SGHTS, CDR2 YDEGEE, per germline. CDR3 loop: CASSHSPQGYSNQPQHF. In DNA, the CDR3 is TGTGCCAGCAGCCACTCACCACAGGGGTATAGCAATCAGCCCCAGCATTTT.